The rows below give T cell receptor beta chains drawn from one sample of a study of T cells after yellow fever vaccination. TCRdb re-analysed the 5' RACE reads in MiXCR, keeping a single row per CDR3 protein. Among 300,000 to 400,000 distinct CDR3 sequences listed, approximately 12% were seen once. The sample in question was CD4+ T cells sorted from PBMCs, obtained 15 days after the yellow fever booster vaccination. All receptors come from a man younger than 30 who received the YFV17D yellow fever vaccine. Each CDR3 is given with its conserved first and last residue. A D gene is named only where the DNA matches it firmly. Expanded clones are given a class, and other clones once, few, many or no size at all.

V	J	D	size	CDR3	DNA
TRBV7-9	TRBJ1-1	.	.	CASRLLDTEAFF	TGTGCCAGCAGGCTGTTAGACACTGAAGCTTTCTTT
TRBV7-2	TRBJ2-1	.	few	CASSLVTSYNEQFF	TGTGCCAGCAGCTTAGTGACCTCCTACAATGAGCAGTTCTTC
TRBV20-1	TRBJ2-4	TRBD1	.	CSAQQGMTDIQYF	TGCAGTGCTCAACAGGGGATGACGGACATTCAGTACTTC
TRBV3-1	TRBJ2-1	TRBD2	few	CASSQGPSGGADEQFF	TGTGCCAGCAGCCAAGGCCCCAGCGGGGGGGCCGATGAGCAGTTCTTC
TRBV10-3	TRBJ1-1	.	.	CAIRETQRNTEAFF	TGTGCCATCAGGGAGACACAGAGGAACACTGAAGCTTTCTTT
TRBV9	TRBJ1-4	.	.	CASSVRPNEKLFF	TGTGCCAGCAGCGTCCGCCCGAATGAAAAACTGTTTTTT
TRBV20-1	TRBJ1-1	.	few	CSASRVTNTEAFF	TGCAGTGCTAGTCGGGTCACGAACACTGAAGCTTTCTTT
TRBV27	TRBJ2-7	.	few	CASRKKDGDSYEQYF	TGTGCCAGCAGAAAGAAGGACGGAGACTCCTACGAGCAGTACTTC
TRBV7-3	TRBJ2-3	TRBD2	few	CASSLLSGGDTQYF	TGTGCCAGCAGCTTACTCAGCGGGGGGGATACGCAGTATTTT
TRBV20-1	TRBJ1-1	TRBD1	.	CSATEPNRGNTEAFF	TGCAGTGCCACAGAACCGAACAGGGGTAACACTGAAGCTTTCTTT
TRBV4-2	TRBJ2-5	TRBD1	.	CASSPGTGRKTQYF	TGTGCCAGCAGCCCCGGGACAGGGAGAAAGACCCAGTACTTC
TRBV9	TRBJ1-1	TRBD1	.	CASSGTGEVTEAFF	TGTGCCAGCAGCGGTACAGGGGAGGTCACTGAAGCTTTCTTT
TRBV6-1	TRBJ1-2	.	few	CATRDYGYTF	TGTGCCACCAGAGATTATGGCTACACCTTC
TRBV14	TRBJ2-5	.	.	CASSQDLWGETQYF	TGTGCCAGCAGCCAAGATTTATGGGGAGAGACCCAGTACTTC
TRBV11-2	TRBJ2-1	TRBD1	few	CASSTRDRYNEQFF	TGTGCCAGCAGCACCCGGGACAGGTACAATGAGCAGTTCTTC
TRBV12-3/TRBV12-4	TRBJ2-7	TRBD1	.	CASRGQGLSYEQYF	TGTGCCAGTAGGGGGCAGGGTCTCTCCTACGAGCAGTACTTC
TRBV10-1	TRBJ2-2	.	few	CASKGDWGAGELFF	TGCGCCAGCAAAGGCGACTGGGGGGCCGGGGAGCTGTTTTTT
TRBV11-2	TRBJ2-5	TRBD2	.	CASSLDLTSGGTQTQYF	TGTGCCAGCAGCTTAGATCTCACTAGCGGGGGGACCCAGACCCAGTACTTC
TRBV10-3	TRBJ1-6	.	.	CALSSDYNSPLHF	TGTGCCCTCTCCAGCGACTATAATTCACCCCTCCACTTT
TRBV12-3/TRBV12-4	TRBJ1-5	TRBD1	many	CASSAQGNQPQHF	TGTGCCAGCAGTGCACAGGGGAATCAGCCCCAGCATTTT
TRBV10-2	TRBJ1-3	TRBD1	many	CASSRGLDGNTIYF	TGCGCCAGCAGCAGGGGGCTGGATGGAAACACCATATATTTT
TRBV7-2	TRBJ1-2	.	.	CASSSLYGGLNGYTF	TGTGCCAGCAGCTCCCTCTATGGGGGGCTGAATGGCTACACCTTC
TRBV6-5	TRBJ2-7	.	few	CASVAGNYEQYF	TGTGCCAGCGTTGCGGGGAACTACGAGCAGTACTTC
TRBV7-9	TRBJ2-4	.	.	CASSPLFARAKNIQYF	TGTGCCAGCAGTCCTCTTTTTGCGCGGGCCAAAAACATTCAGTACTTC
TRBV9	TRBJ2-5	.	.	CASSVGPGGQTQYF	TGTGCCAGCAGCGTAGGGCCTGGGGGCCAGACCCAGTACTTC
TRBV20-1	TRBJ1-5	.	few	CSVRGGVNQPQHF	TGCAGTGTGAGGGGCGGGGTAAATCAGCCCCAGCATTTT
TRBV12-3/TRBV12-4	TRBJ1-6	.	few	CASSFPNSPLHF	TGTGCCAGCAGTTTCCCTAATTCACCCCTCCACTTT
TRBV7-9	TRBJ1-1	.	.	CASSFFVAGSNTEAFF	TGTGCCAGCAGCTTTTTTGTAGCAGGATCGAACACTGAAGCTTTCTTT
TRBV6-2/TRBV6-3	TRBJ2-1	.	few	CASRKTSGGSYNEQFF	TGTGCCAGCAGAAAAACCTCAGGGGGGTCGTACAATGAGCAGTTCTTC
TRBV11-1	TRBJ2-1	.	.	CASSSQVHNEQFF	TGTGCCAGCAGCAGCCAGGTCCACAATGAGCAGTTCTTC
TRBV7-7	TRBJ2-2	.	.	CASSLPLKFTGELFF	TGTGCCAGCAGCCTCCCACTAAAGTTTACCGGGGAGCTGTTTTTT
TRBV24-1	TRBJ2-2	TRBD1	many	CATSDPPGTGGDLNTGELFF	TGTGCCACCAGTGACCCCCCCGGGACAGGGGGCGACCTTAACACCGGGGAGCTGTTTTTT
TRBV7-2	TRBJ1-1	TRBD1	.	CASINDRVVSEAFF	TGTGCCAGCATCAACGACAGGGTAGTCTCTGAAGCTTTCTTT
TRBV29-1	TRBJ2-3	.	.	CSVAPQYLDTQYF	TGCAGCGTTGCCCCACAATATTTGGATACGCAGTATTTT
TRBV19	TRBJ1-5	.	few	CASLPDTFSNQPQHF	TGTGCCAGCCTGCCCGACACCTTCTCCAATCAGCCCCAGCATTTT
TRBV5-1	TRBJ2-1	TRBD1	.	CASSTTPQGAGNEQFF	TGCGCCAGCAGCACCACTCCACAGGGGGCGGGAAATGAGCAGTTCTTC
TRBV5-1	TRBJ2-4	.	.	CASSLGGTENIQYF	TGCGCCAGCAGCTTGGGTGGTACAGAAAACATTCAGTACTTC
TRBV5-1	TRBJ2-3	TRBD1	.	CASAGQGSDTQYF	TGCGCCAGCGCGGGACAGGGCAGCGATACGCAGTATTTT
TRBV7-8	TRBJ1-2	.	.	CASSSGPSGGYTF	TGTGCCAGCAGCTCGGGACCTAGTGGAGGCTACACCTTC
TRBV5-4	TRBJ2-2	.	.	CASSLGGGPNTGELFF	TGTGCCAGCAGCCTCGGAGGGGGACCTAACACCGGGGAGCTGTTTTTT
TRBV10-2	TRBJ2-6	TRBD1	.	CASSVDRDSGANVLTF	TGCGCCAGCAGTGTCGACAGGGATTCTGGGGCCAACGTCCTGACTTTC
TRBV28	TRBJ2-1	.	.	CASSSGGADNNEQFF	TGTGCCAGCAGTAGTGGGGGGGCGGATAATAATGAGCAGTTCTTC
TRBV7-2	TRBJ1-2	TRBD1	few	CASSYLTGVSQGYTF	TGTGCCAGCAGCTATTTGACAGGGGTATCACAGGGCTACACCTTC
TRBV11-2	TRBJ2-3	.	.	CASRYRTHTQYF	TGTGCCAGCAGATACAGGACCCACACGCAGTATTTT
TRBV29-1	TRBJ2-5	.	many	CSAPVDYQETQYF	TGCAGCGCCCCCGTGGACTACCAAGAGACCCAGTACTTC
TRBV11-2	TRBJ1-5	.	few	CASSLDGAFYQPQHF	TGTGCCAGCAGCTTAGACGGGGCCTTTTATCAGCCCCAGCATTTT